The rows below give T cell receptor beta chains drawn from one sample of a study of read filtering for tumor transcriptome and immune sequencing. TCRdb reprocessed the reads via MiXCR and lists one record per CDR3 protein. The data hold about 62,000 distinct CDR3 sequences, with roughly a fifth observed a single time. Sequencing was performed on a population of CD138-negative cells sorted from bone marrow. Source of these receptors: a donor over 35 with multiple myeloma. The CDR3 runs from the conserved cysteine through the conserved F or W. Fields, in order: clone size, J gene, CDR3 length, D gene, V gene, CDR3 protein, CDR3 DNA. A D gene is named only where the DNA matches it firmly. Clone size appears in some rows only: once, few, many, or a class for an expanded clone.

clone_size: many; j_call: TRBJ2-3; cdr3_length: 13; d_call: -; v_call: TRBV5-1; cdr3_aa: CASSPGPTDTQYF; cdr3_nt: TGCGCCAGCAGCCCCGGACCCACAGATACGCAGTATTTT
clone_size: -; j_call: TRBJ2-7; cdr3_length: 14; d_call: TRBD2; v_call: TRBV29-1; cdr3_aa: CGVEWGLAAYEQYF; cdr3_nt: TGCGGCGTTGAGTGGGGACTAGCGGCCTACGAGCAGTACTTC
clone_size: many; j_call: TRBJ1-1; cdr3_length: 11; d_call: -; v_call: TRBV28; cdr3_aa: CASSLLGRAFF; cdr3_nt: TGTGCCAGCAGTTTACTGGGAAGAGCTTTCTTT
clone_size: -; j_call: TRBJ1-5; cdr3_length: 13; d_call: -; v_call: TRBV27; cdr3_aa: CASRGPSNQPQHF; cdr3_nt: TGTGCCAGCAGAGGTCCCAGCAATCAGCCCCAGCATTTT
clone_size: many; j_call: TRBJ2-3; cdr3_length: 15; d_call: -; v_call: TRBV6-6; cdr3_aa: CASIHEGGSTDTQYF; cdr3_nt: TGTGCCAGCATCCACGAGGGGGGGAGCACAGATACGCAGTATTTT
clone_size: many; j_call: TRBJ1-1; cdr3_length: 16; d_call: -; v_call: TRBV6-5; cdr3_aa: CASSYGAGYSNTEAFF; cdr3_nt: TGTGCCAGCAGTTACGGGGCAGGCTACTCAAACACTGAAGCTTTCTTT
clone_size: many; j_call: TRBJ2-2; cdr3_length: 18; d_call: TRBD2; v_call: TRBV3-1; cdr3_aa: CASSPTGTSAPVAGELFF; cdr3_nt: TGTGCCAGCAGCCCGACCGGGACTAGCGCGCCGGTTGCCGGGGAGCTGTTTTTT
clone_size: -; j_call: TRBJ2-7; cdr3_length: 14; d_call: TRBD1; v_call: TRBV30; cdr3_aa: CVWSTGTGGSEQYF; cdr3_nt: TGTGTCTGGAGTACCGGGACAGGGGGCTCCGAGCAGTACTTC
clone_size: many; j_call: TRBJ2-7; cdr3_length: 14; d_call: TRBD2; v_call: TRBV27; cdr3_aa: CASRGLAGSYEQYF; cdr3_nt: TGTGCCAGCAGGGGACTAGCGGGGTCCTACGAGCAGTACTTC
clone_size: -; j_call: TRBJ2-2; cdr3_length: 16; d_call: -; v_call: TRBV20-1; cdr3_aa: CSARDQAGQNTGELFF; cdr3_nt: TGCAGTGCTAGAGACCAAGCGGGACAGAACACCGGGGAGCTGTTTTTT
clone_size: many; j_call: TRBJ2-2; cdr3_length: 17; d_call: TRBD2; v_call: TRBV28; cdr3_aa: CASSPLLAGGITGELFF; cdr3_nt: TGTGCCAGCAGTCCCCTCCTAGCGGGAGGGATCACCGGGGAGCTGTTTTTT
clone_size: many; j_call: TRBJ2-7; cdr3_length: 14; d_call: -; v_call: TRBV5-1; cdr3_aa: CASSLSGATYEQYF; cdr3_nt: TGCGCCAGCAGCTTGTCGGGGGCCACCTACGAGCAGTACTTC
clone_size: few; j_call: TRBJ2-1; cdr3_length: 16; d_call: -; v_call: TRBV5-1; cdr3_aa: CASSKSSGRSYNEQFF; cdr3_nt: TGCGCCAGCAGCAAATCCAGCGGGCGATCCTACAATGAGCAGTTCTTC
clone_size: -; j_call: TRBJ1-3; cdr3_length: 14; d_call: -; v_call: TRBV7-8; cdr3_aa: CVSSSSTSGNTIYF; cdr3_nt: TGTGTCAGCAGCTCTAGTACCTCTGGAAACACCATATATTTT
clone_size: -; j_call: TRBJ2-3; cdr3_length: 15; d_call: TRBD2; v_call: TRBV7-2; cdr3_aa: CASSLEGTSTDTQYF; cdr3_nt: TGTGCCAGCAGCTTAGAGGGGACTAGTACGGATACGCAGTATTTT
clone_size: few; j_call: TRBJ2-5; cdr3_length: 14; d_call: -; v_call: TRBV4-1; cdr3_aa: CASSHPGQKETQYF; cdr3_nt: TGCGCCAGCAGCCACCCGGGACAAAAGGAGACCCAGTACTTC
clone_size: many; j_call: TRBJ2-2; cdr3_length: 18; d_call: TRBD2; v_call: TRBV20-1; cdr3_aa: CSAVGVAGGGSNTGELFF; cdr3_nt: TGCAGTGCTGTCGGGGTAGCGGGAGGTGGGTCGAACACCGGGGAGCTGTTTTTT
clone_size: -; j_call: TRBJ2-2; cdr3_length: 17; d_call: TRBD2; v_call: TRBV19; cdr3_aa: CASTPGSGSSGTGELFF; cdr3_nt: TGTGCCAGCACACCGGGTAGCGGGAGTTCGGGCACCGGGGAGCTGTTTTTT
clone_size: many; j_call: TRBJ2-7; cdr3_length: 13; d_call: -; v_call: TRBV7-2; cdr3_aa: CASSLLSRGQMYF; cdr3_nt: TGTGCCAGCAGCTTATTGAGTCGTGGTCAGATGTACTTC
clone_size: many; j_call: TRBJ2-3; cdr3_length: 15; d_call: TRBD2; v_call: TRBV7-2; cdr3_aa: CASSLRGGVLDTQYF; cdr3_nt: TGTGCCAGCAGCTTACGGGGGGGGGTGTTAGATACGCAGTATTTT
clone_size: -; j_call: TRBJ2-3; cdr3_length: 15; d_call: -; v_call: TRBV4-1; cdr3_aa: CASSQVATSTDTQYF; cdr3_nt: TGCGCCAGCAGCCAAGTCGCAACTAGCACAGATACGCAGTATTTT
clone_size: many; j_call: TRBJ2-2; cdr3_length: 15; d_call: -; v_call: TRBV20-1; cdr3_aa: CSAREAGMGAGELFF; cdr3_nt: TGCAGTGCTAGAGAGGCGGGGATGGGCGCCGGGGAGCTGTTTTTT
clone_size: many; j_call: TRBJ2-1; cdr3_length: 15; d_call: -; v_call: TRBV5-1; cdr3_aa: CASSLDTGSYNEQFF; cdr3_nt: TGCGCCAGCAGCTTGGATACGGGTTCTTACAATGAGCAGTTCTTC
clone_size: many; j_call: TRBJ1-5; cdr3_length: 15; d_call: -; v_call: TRBV12-3/TRBV12-4; cdr3_aa: CASTIQGRSNQPQHF; cdr3_nt: TGTGCCAGCACTATACAGGGAAGGAGCAATCAGCCCCAGCATTTT
clone_size: few; j_call: TRBJ1-3; cdr3_length: 14; d_call: -; v_call: TRBV12-3/TRBV12-4; cdr3_aa: CASTLGVGGNTIYF; cdr3_nt: TGTGCCAGCACCCTGGGGGTGGGTGGAAACACCATATATTTT
clone_size: -; j_call: TRBJ2-3; cdr3_length: 14; d_call: -; v_call: TRBV5-1; cdr3_aa: CASSRTTPTDTQYF; cdr3_nt: TGCGCCAGCAGCCGGACTACCCCCACAGATACGCAGTATTTT
clone_size: many; j_call: TRBJ2-5; cdr3_length: 15; d_call: TRBD1; v_call: TRBV5-1; cdr3_aa: CASSPGTGHQETQYF; cdr3_nt: TGCGCCAGCAGCCCCGGGACAGGCCACCAAGAGACCCAGTACTTC